This TCR beta chain was documented in a study of T-cell reconstitution after alpha-beta-depleted transplantation in children. Points from the study as a whole: Newly made T cells mostly supplied T-cell counts and diversity one year after transplant. Reportedly, only several hundred clones from non-depleted graft cells drove alpha-beta T-cell counts at about two months. Surviving recipient cells, namely T cells and thymic progenitors, were the source of high day-60 TCRbeta diversity in some patients.

Library preparation (for TCRbeta) was performed with unique molecular identifiers. Each CDR3 protein gets one entry after TCRdb re-called the PCR reads with MiXCR. This table holds approximately 400,000 distinct CDR3 sequences, about a sixth found once. There are a few counts of this clonotype. Its antigen is undetermined. The sequence derives from a boy in the first two years of life who had a stem cell transplant for Wiskott-Aldrich syndrome, so the T cells may come from the graft donor. Sequencing used PBMCs, mostly from graft donor cells, obtained 360 days after TCRalphabeta/CD19-depleted stem cell transplant.

CDR3 protein: CASSLGHPGANVLTF. The CDR3 DNA is TGCGCCAGCAGCCTGGGACACCCTGGGGCCAACGTCCTGACTTTC. This chain connects TRBV5-1 to TRBJ2-6; perhaps TRBD1 as D (6 bases). V lost 4 bases, J lost 2 bases, and 10 bases lay in between. The CDR3 loop spans 15 amino acids. Germline V gene sequence: CDR1 SGHRS, CDR2 YFSETQ.